This T cell receptor beta chain was profiled in a study of control samples from healthy donors and cancer patients. Clones were read by immunoSEQ multiplex PCR, and TCRdb kept only the in-frame ones, dropping some. The table shows around 93,000 clones, with 88% occurring only once. The V gene's germline CDR1 is MNHEY and CDR2 SMNVEV (reference sequence). The CDR3 covers 18 residues. Trimming took 3 bases from V and 3 from J; bases not matched to a gene: 11. The sequence came from a man aged 25-45 years in good health. Sequences were obtained from blood. The chain has TRBV27 and TRBJ1-5, with 10 bases aligning to TRBD1. DNA for the CDR3: TGTGCCAGCAGTTTTGAGGCGGGGACAGGGGCTATCAATCAGCCCCAGCATTTT. Encoded protein: CASSFEAGTGAINQPQHF.